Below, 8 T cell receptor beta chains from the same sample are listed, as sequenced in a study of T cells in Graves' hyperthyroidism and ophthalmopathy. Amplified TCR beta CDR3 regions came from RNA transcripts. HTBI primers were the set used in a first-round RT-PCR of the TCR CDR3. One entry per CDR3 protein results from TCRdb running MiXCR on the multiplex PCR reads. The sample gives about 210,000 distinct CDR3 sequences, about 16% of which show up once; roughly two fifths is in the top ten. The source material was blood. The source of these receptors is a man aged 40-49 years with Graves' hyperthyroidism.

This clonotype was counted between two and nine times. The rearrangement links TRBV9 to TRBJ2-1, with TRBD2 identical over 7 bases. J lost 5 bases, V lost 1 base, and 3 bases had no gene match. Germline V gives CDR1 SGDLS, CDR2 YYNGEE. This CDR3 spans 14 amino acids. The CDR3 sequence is CASSVRGGDNEQFF. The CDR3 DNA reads TGTGCCAGCAGCGTAAGGGGAGGGGACAATGAGCAGTTCTTC.

The CDR3 DNA follows: TGTGCCAGTACCCTAACACAGGACACTAACTATGGCTACACCTTC. As protein: CASTLTQDTNYGYTF. This chain uses TRBV19 with TRBJ1-2, with a tentative D call TRBD1 (5 bases). Germline V gene data show CDR1 as LNHDA and CDR2 as SQIVND (reference sequence). V lost 7 bases and J lost 0, with 15 bases in between. The CDR3 consists of 15 residues.

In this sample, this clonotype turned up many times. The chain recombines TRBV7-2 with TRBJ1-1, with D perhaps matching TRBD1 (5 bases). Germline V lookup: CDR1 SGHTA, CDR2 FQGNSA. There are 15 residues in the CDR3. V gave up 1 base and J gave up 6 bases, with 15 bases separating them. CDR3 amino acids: CASSLVTGAPPEAFF. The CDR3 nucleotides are TGTGCCAGCAGCTTAGTGACTGGGGCCCCCCCTGAAGCTTTCTTT.

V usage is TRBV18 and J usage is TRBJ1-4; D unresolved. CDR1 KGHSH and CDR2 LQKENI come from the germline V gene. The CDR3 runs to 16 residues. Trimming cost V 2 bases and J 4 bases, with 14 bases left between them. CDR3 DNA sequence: TGTGCCAGCTCACCAACGCATCAAAACCTTAATGAAAAACTGTTTTTT. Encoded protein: CASSPTHQNLNEKLFF.

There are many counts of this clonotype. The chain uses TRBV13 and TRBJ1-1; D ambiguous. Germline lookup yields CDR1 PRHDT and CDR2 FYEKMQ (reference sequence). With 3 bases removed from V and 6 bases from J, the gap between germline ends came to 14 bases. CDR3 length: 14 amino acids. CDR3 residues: CASSFGQVVAEAFF. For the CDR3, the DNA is TGTGCCAGCAGCTTTGGCCAGGTCGTGGCTGAAGCTTTCTTT.

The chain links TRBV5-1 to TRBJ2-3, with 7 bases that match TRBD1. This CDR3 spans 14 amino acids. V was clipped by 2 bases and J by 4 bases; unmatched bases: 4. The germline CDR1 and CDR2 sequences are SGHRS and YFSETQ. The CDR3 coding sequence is TGCGCCAGCAGCTTCGGACAGGAACCAGATACGCAGTATTTT. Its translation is CASSFGQEPDTQYF.

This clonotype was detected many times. The CDR3 nucleotides are TGTGCCAGCAGTGACGGGACAGGGGGCGAAAAACTGTTTTTT. This translates into CASSDGTGGEKLFF. V is TRBV2 and J is TRBJ1-4; 12 bases map to TRBD1. J lost 8 bases, V lost 3 bases, and 1 base had no gene match. CDR3 length: 14 residues. CDR1 and CDR2 from the germline V gene are SNHLY and FYNNEI.

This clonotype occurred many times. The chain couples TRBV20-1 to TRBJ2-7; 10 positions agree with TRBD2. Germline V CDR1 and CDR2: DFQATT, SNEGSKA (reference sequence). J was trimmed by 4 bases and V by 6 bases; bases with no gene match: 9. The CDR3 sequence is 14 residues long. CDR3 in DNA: TGCAGTGCATCTCCTAGCGGGGGTCAATACGAGCAGTACTTC. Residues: CSASPSGGQYEQYF.